This TCR beta chain is from a study of blood T cell repertoires in COVID-19 (dated by TCRdb to 2018 to 2020). Regarding the complete study: Samples covering the acute and convalescent phases of COVID-19 were provided by collaborators in the United States, Italy and Spain. Deeply sampled blood TCRbeta repertoires from subjects exposed to, actively infected with, or recovered from COVID-19 were included in the dataset. The material from the prospective study consisted of cDNA or gDNA derived from T cells, B-cell-depleted T cells, or PBMCs. Where available, HLA class I and class II types were taken from metadata supplied by the sample provider and were not determined by assay-based typing. Nearly every sample came with metadata listing a de-identified subject ID, COVID-19 status, age in years and sex. The repertoires were released in a freely available public database meant as a resource for research on the immune response to SARS-CoV-2. Samples were obtained from the ongoing ImmuneRACE study (first 160 participants) and from over a thousand subjects provided by 6 global collaborators.

The immunoSEQ Assay, a bias-controlled multiplex PCR, was used to amplify TCRbeta CDR3 regions from genomic DNA. As for how the authors treated the data: Within the assay, amplification of reference gene primers was used to estimate how many nucleated cells each sample contained. To quantify the absolute abundance of each unique TCRbeta CDR3 rearrangement, sequence reads were collapsed and filtered. Productive Simpson clonality was computed per sample as the square root of Simpson's diversity index over productive rearrangements. In its TCRdb copy, this immuneACCESS table keeps in-frame sequences only and misses some clones. Where compared with another copy, unresolved V genes explain less than half of these, and the others have no known cause. V and J calls and clone size are those listed in that table; D and trimming were worked out from the DNA. Within this sample are fewer than 200,000 clones, with around 80% of them counted one time only. The ten largest clones take up approximately 6.2% of the sample.

CDR3 length: 15 amino acids, cysteine to phenylalanine. Only the CDR3 region is kept as DNA, spanning 45 bases read in frame from base 1. Trimming accounts for 4 bases at V and 6 bases at J, while the number of junction bases matched to no gene is 10. CDR1 SGHRS and CDR2 YFSETQ were looked up in the germline V gene. The paper as a whole reports these results and caveats: The amount of clinical and demographic metadata varied by source and participant and was provided uncurated.

About this clone itself: The antigen this receptor binds is unknown. Qualities for individual bases were not recorded, and no much larger clone is one base off.

Each collaborating institution followed its own protocols to collect whole blood in K2EDTA tubes. Collaborator samples were shipped for TCRbeta analysis as frozen whole blood, isolated PBMCs, or DNA extracted from either sample type. This receptor was taken from a man aged 65-85 years with active or convalescent COVID-19. The chain joins TRBV5-1 to TRBJ1-1, with TRBD1 identical over 9 junction bases. Sequencing was carried out using peripheral blood. The CDR3 corresponds to CASSPLQGAIAEAFF. The DNA is TGCGCCAGCAGCCCACTACAGGGGGCAATCGCTGAAGCTTTCTTT.